The rows below give T cell receptor beta chains drawn from one sample of a study of T cells in Graves' hyperthyroidism and ophthalmopathy. Via MiXCR, TCRdb re-called the multiplex PCR reads, giving one row per CDR3 protein. The repertoire has about 380,000 distinct CDR3 sequences, around a sixth of them found once; the top ten carry 35% to 50%. The source material was blood. All receptors come from a man aged 18 to 30 with Graves' ophthalmopathy. Both conserved end residues are part of each CDR3. The order of the fields is V gene, J gene, D gene, clone size, CDR3 DNA, CDR3 protein. A D gene is named only where the DNA matches it firmly. Clone size is stated in some rows and not others, as once, few, many or a class when expanded.

TRBV28	TRBJ2-7	TRBD1	many	TGTGCCAGCAGTTTCGACAGGGCGAGCTCCTACGAGCAGTACTTC	CASSFDRASSYEQYF
TRBV28	TRBJ1-1	.	many	TGTGCCAGCAGTGAGGGGTCTTACACTGAAGCTTTCTTT	CASSEGSYTEAFF
TRBV28	TRBJ2-3	TRBD2	many	TGTGCCAGCAACTTAGCGGGGGGCACAGATACGCAGTATTTT	CASNLAGGTDTQYF
TRBV2	TRBJ2-5	TRBD1	.	TGTGCCAGCAGTTTATGGGGCGACAGGGTTGAGACCCAGTACTTC	CASSLWGDRVETQYF
TRBV6-1	TRBJ2-3	TRBD1	.	TGTGCCAGCAGTCCCGGACAGGGGAAGGCAGATACGCAGTATTTT	CASSPGQGKADTQYF
TRBV15	TRBJ2-1	TRBD2	few	TGTGCCACCAGCACCCGGACTAGCGGGGGGGCCAATGAGCAGTTCTTC	CATSTRTSGGANEQFF
TRBV2	TRBJ1-3	.	many	TGTGCCAGCAGAACTACAGGGTTCGGAAACACCATATATTTT	CASRTTGFGNTIYF
TRBV12-3/TRBV12-4	TRBJ2-3	.	many	TGTGCCAGCAGTTTAGCCCAGGACACCAGCACAGATACGCAGTATTTT	CASSLAQDTSTDTQYF
TRBV3-1	TRBJ2-1	TRBD2	many	TGTGCCAGCAGCCAAGCCCAGCGGGAATACAATGAGCAGTTCTTC	CASSQAQREYNEQFF
TRBV24-1	TRBJ2-5	.	.	TGTGCCACCAGTGATTTGGGACCAGGCGAGACCCAGTACTTC	CATSDLGPGETQYF
TRBV5-1	TRBJ2-3	.	.	TGCGCCAGCAGCGCGGACAGAGCTCATCGCACAGATACGCAGTATTTT	CASSADRAHRTDTQYF
TRBV14	TRBJ2-1	.	.	TGTGCCAGCAGCCAAGCCCTGGCGTTTGATGAGCAGTTCTTC	CASSQALAFDEQFF
TRBV5-1	TRBJ2-2	.	.	TGCGCCAGCAGCTTGGGCTGGGATCAGACCGGGGAGCTGTTTTTT	CASSLGWDQTGELFF
TRBV28	TRBJ1-6	TRBD1	few	TGTGCCAGCAGTTTATCGGGGGGGGGGACAGCTCTTAATTCACCCCTCCACTTT	CASSLSGGGTALNSPLHF
TRBV7-8	TRBJ2-7	TRBD1	many	TGTGCCAGCAGCTGGGACAGGCGGTACGAGCAGTACTTC	CASSWDRRYEQYF
TRBV25-1	TRBJ2-3	.	few	TGTGCCACCATAGGGGAACGGATCACAGATACGCAGTATTTT	CATIGERITDTQYF
TRBV5-1	TRBJ2-1	TRBD1	.	TGCGCCAGCAGCTGGGACAGGGGGGACCGACCCTCCTACAATGAGCAGTTCTTC	CASSWDRGDRPSYNEQFF
TRBV18	TRBJ2-1	.	.	TGTGCCAGCTCGCCCGGGACGGACAACAATGAGCAGTTCTTC	CASSPGTDNNEQFF
TRBV6-1	TRBJ1-5	.	.	TGTGCCAGCAGTGACTTTGGCAATCAGCCCCAGCATTTT	CASSDFGNQPQHF
TRBV7-2	TRBJ1-5	.	many	TGTGCCAGCAGCCCGGAGGCCGGTAGCAATCAGCCCCAGCATTTT	CASSPEAGSNQPQHF
TRBV20-1	TRBJ2-1	TRBD2	few	TGCAGTCGGGCTGCGGGGGGTCGCGATGAGCAGTTCTTC	CSRAAGGRDEQFF
TRBV7-8	TRBJ1-4	TRBD1	many	TGTGCCAGCAGCCTGGGGACAGGGCAAGAAAAACTGTTTTTT	CASSLGTGQEKLFF
TRBV24-1	TRBJ2-3	.	.	TGTGCCACCAGCGCGGGGACCACAGATATGCAGTATTTT	CATSAGTTDMQYF
TRBV5-1	TRBJ2-1	.	.	TGCGCCAGCAGCTTGCTCCTTTCGCGGGGTCCTTACAATGAGCAGTTCTTC	CASSLLLSRGPYNEQFF
TRBV7-9	TRBJ2-7	TRBD1	many	TGTGCCAGCAGCTTAGCGGGACAGATTTACGAGCAGTACTTC	CASSLAGQIYEQYF
TRBV7-3	TRBJ1-5	TRBD1	many	TGTGCCAGCAGCCCAACAGGGGGCACGACAAATCAGCCCCAGCATTTT	CASSPTGGTTNQPQHF
TRBV29-1	TRBJ1-1	.	many	TGCAGCTCGTCACTAGGGAGGGACACTGAAGCTTTCTTT	CSSSLGRDTEAFF
TRBV20-1	TRBJ1-1	.	many	TGCAGTGCTAAACAATCGAACACTGAAGCTTTCTTT	CSAKQSNTEAFF
TRBV20-1	TRBJ2-1	.	.	TGCAGTGCTAGAGATGGAAGGGGTCATGAGCAGTTCTTC	CSARDGRGHEQFF
TRBV5-1	TRBJ2-2	.	.	TGCGCCAGCAGCTTATTACTGAGTGACTCAAGACCCCTTTTGGCGGGCAACACCGGGGAGCTGTTTTTT	CASSLLLSDSRPLLAGNTGELFF
TRBV29-1	TRBJ1-5	.	few	TGCAGCGTTGTGAGCGATAGCAATCAGCCCCAGCATTTT	CSVVSDSNQPQHF
TRBV5-4	TRBJ2-5	TRBD1	many	TGTGCCAGCAGCTATGGTACAGGGGGCGGTGAGACCCAGTACTTC	CASSYGTGGGETQYF
TRBV6-1	TRBJ2-5	.	many	TGTGCCAGCAGCCCTTCCTGGGGGGGGGCGATGGAGACCCAGTACTTC	CASSPSWGGAMETQYF
TRBV9	TRBJ1-4	TRBD1	few	TGTGCCAGCAGCTTGACAGGGGCGGAGGAAAAACTGTTTTTT	CASSLTGAEEKLFF
TRBV5-1	TRBJ2-2	TRBD2	.	TGCGCCAGCAGCTTTAGCGGGGACACCGGGGAGCTGTTTTTT	CASSFSGDTGELFF
TRBV19	TRBJ2-7	TRBD1	.	TGTGCCAGTGGGCCGGGGCAGGGGGTGGGCGAGCAGTACTTC	CASGPGQGVGEQYF
TRBV12-3/TRBV12-4	TRBJ1-2	TRBD1	many	TGTGCCAGCAGTGCCTACATTCGGGACAGAGGCTTGGAGAACTATGGCTACACCTTC	CASSAYIRDRGLENYGYTF
TRBV7-3	TRBJ2-3	TRBD2	many	TGTGCCAGCAGCCTCTCCCCAGAGGGTAGCGGGGGCGCAGCAGATACGCAGTATTTT	CASSLSPEGSGGAADTQYF
TRBV28	TRBJ2-7	.	many	TGTGCCAGCATGGACAGCTCCCCCTACGAGCAGTACTTC	CASMDSSPYEQYF
TRBV5-1	TRBJ1-1	.	many	TGCGCCAGCAGCTTGGAACAGACGAACACTGAAGCTTTCTTT	CASSLEQTNTEAFF
TRBV11-2	TRBJ2-7	TRBD2	many	TGTGCCAGCAGCTTAGACGGGAGGTGGCAGTACTTC	CASSLDGRWQYF
TRBV3-1	TRBJ2-3	TRBD2	many	TGTGCCAGCAGCCACACTGCGGGGGGCCCTTACGATACGCAGTATTTT	CASSHTAGGPYDTQYF
TRBV11-2	TRBJ2-5	TRBD2	.	TGTGCCAGCAGCTTAGAACTAGCGGGGGGGCCCATGGAGACCCAGTACTTC	CASSLELAGGPMETQYF
TRBV12-3/TRBV12-4	TRBJ1-2	.	many	TGTGCCAGTTCCGGGGAAAAGGGGATTAACTATGGCTACACCTTC	CASSGEKGINYGYTF
TRBV19	TRBJ1-1	.	few	TGTGCCAGTAGTATAGTGGGGGCGTTCACTGAAGCTTTCTTT	CASSIVGAFTEAFF
TRBV6-5	TRBJ2-5	.	.	TGTGCCAGCAGTTACTCGAAAGGAGGGAACAGACGGTACTTC	CASSYSKGGNRRYF
TRBV29-1	TRBJ2-7	TRBD1	.	TGCAGCGTTTACACAGGGGGCTCAGCCCGCTACGAGCAGTACTTC	CSVYTGGSARYEQYF
TRBV20-1	TRBJ2-1	TRBD2	many	TGCAGTGCTCTTAGCGGGGGTGGCGGTTACAATGAGCAGTTCTTC	CSALSGGGGYNEQFF
TRBV5-5	TRBJ1-1	TRBD1	few	TGTGCCAGCAGACCTATGCTGGACAGGGACGCTTTCTTT	CASRPMLDRDAFF
TRBV2	TRBJ2-3	TRBD1	many	TGTGCCAGCAGGCAGGGGGTGGATACGCAGTATTTT	CASRQGVDTQYF
TRBV7-8	TRBJ2-1	.	many	TGTGCCAGCAGCTCCAGCAATGAGCAGTTCTTC	CASSSSNEQFF
TRBV6-5	TRBJ1-1	.	many	TGTGCCAGCAGTTACTCGTCCAGGGATACTGAAGCTTTCTTT	CASSYSSRDTEAFF
TRBV6-1	TRBJ1-5	.	few	TGTGCCAGCAGTGAATCGGGGGGGCGTCAGCCCCAGCATTTT	CASSESGGRQPQHF